One sample yielded the 18 T cell receptor beta chains listed below, sequenced in a study of resident and recirculating memory T cells in vitiligo. Profiled with immunoSEQ multiplex PCR; TCRdb holds only in-frame clones, not every one. The sample contains 65,000 to 80,000 clones, about 92% of which appear only once. The source material was blood. The source is a male donor with vitiligo.

The V and J genes are TRBV7-3 and TRBJ2-7, with D unresolved. Between the trimmed V and J ends, which lost 6 bases and 4 bases, there was a span of 7 bases. This CDR3 has 11 amino acids. The germline V gene encodes CDR1 SGHTA and CDR2 FQGTGA. The CDR3 region has the DNA TGTGCCAGCAGTCCGGTTTACGAGCAGTACTTC. This translates into CASSPVYEQYF.

The CDR3 reads CASSPPPGRPSYEQYF. In DNA form, the CDR3 reads TGTGCCAGCAGCCCTCCGCCCGGGAGACCCTCCTACGAGCAGTACTTC. V gene TRBV2 combines with J gene TRBJ2-5, with D perhaps TRBD2 (6 bases). The J call may be wrong; the DNA end is better matched by TRBJ2-7. Germline V gene sequence: CDR1 SNHLY, CDR2 FYNNEI. The CDR3 consists of 16 residues.

This clone has a single count. This chain links TRBV13 with TRBJ1-1; TRBD1 agrees at 7 bases. CDR3 length: 16 residues. With 5 bases clipped from V and 0 bases from J, the junction kept 9 bases outside the gene matches. CDR1 and CDR2 (germline): PRHDT, FYEKMQ (reference sequence). CDR3 residues: CASSITGERVNTEAFF. The CDR3 DNA reads TGTGCCAGCAGCATTACAGGGGAAAGGGTGAACACTGAAGCTTTCTTT.

The V gene is TRBV4-1, the J gene TRBJ2-7, with D perhaps matching TRBD1 (6 bases). V gave up 1 base and J gave up 2 bases, with 15 bases separating them. CDR3 length: 16 residues. The germline gives CDR1 MGHRA, CDR2 YSYEKL. CDR3 loop: CASSQASPAGAYEQYF. The DNA of the CDR3 is TGCGCCAGCAGCCAAGCCTCCCCGGCAGGGGCCTACGAGCAGTACTTC.

The chain couples TRBV2 to TRBJ1-3; no clear D gene. Germline V CDR1 and CDR2: SNHLY, FYNNEI. The V end was cut by 5 bases, the J end by 4 bases, with 6 bases between. The CDR3 sequence is 12 residues long. The CDR3 protein is CASSLAGNTIYF. The CDR3 DNA reads TGTGCCAGCAGTTTGGCAGGAAACACCATATATTTT.

V gene TRBV11-2 combines with J gene TRBJ1-3; 8 positions agree with TRBD1. Germline V CDR1 and CDR2: SGHAT, FQNNGV. This CDR3 has 13 residues. V dropped 5 bases and J dropped 4; count of bases not matched to a gene: 1. This CDR3 reads CASSRDRGNTIYF. CDR3 in DNA: TGTGCCAGCAGCCGGGACAGGGGAAACACCATATATTTT.

The rearrangement links TRBV5-1 to TRBJ1-1; D ambiguous. Germline V CDR1 and CDR2: SGHRS, YFSETQ. The V gene lost 0 bases and the J gene lost 3 bases, with 9 bases spanning the gap. CDR3 length equals 14 residues. CDR3 protein: CASSLEADYTEAFF. CDR3 coding DNA: TGCGCCAGCAGCTTGGAGGCAGACTACACTGAAGCTTTCTTT.

The chain combines TRBV19 with TRBJ1-2, with 7 bases lining up with TRBD1. From germline, CDR1 is LNHDA and CDR2 SQIVND (reference sequence). This CDR3 has 14 amino acids. V was pared by 3 bases and J by 4 bases, with 5 bases of the junction left unmatched. The CDR3 reads CASSIRQGFYGYTF. CDR3 DNA: TGTGCCAGTAGTATCAGACAGGGATTCTATGGCTACACCTTC.

The rearrangement uses TRBV11-2 and TRBJ2-1; TRBD2 matches at 15 bases. The CDR3 has 17 amino acids. Germline V lookup: CDR1 SGHAT, CDR2 FQNNGV. Trimming took 4 bases from V and 7 from J; bases not matched to a gene: 8. The CDR3 DNA follows: TGTGCCAGCAGCTCGGGACTAGCGGGAGGTAGGGGAAATGAGCAGTTCTTC. Translating it yields CASSSGLAGGRGNEQFF.

The chain carries TRBV19 and TRBJ1-1, with 11 bases identical to TRBD1. Germline V lookup: CDR1 LNHDA, CDR2 SQIVND (reference sequence). With V trimmed by 6 bases and J by 9 bases, 3 bases remained unmatched. This CDR3 has 12 amino acids. The CDR3 sequence: CASRTDRGQAFF. The DNA of the CDR3 is TGTGCCAGTAGAACGGACAGGGGGCAAGCTTTCTTT.

The chain combines TRBV18 with TRBJ2-7, with a weak D call TRBD1 (6 bases). The germline V gene encodes CDR1 KGHSH and CDR2 LQKENI. The CDR3 contains 14 residues. V was shortened by 3 bases and J by 2 bases, with 11 bases between the two germline ends. CDR3 nucleotides: TGTGCCAGCTCACCGGCCGGACAGACCTACGAGCAGTACTTC. Translation gives CASSPAGQTYEQYF.

The chain recombines TRBV4-3 with TRBJ1-2, with D uncertain. The CDR3 totals 14 residues. V lost 1 base and J lost 3, with 9 bases in between. Per the germline V gene, CDR1 is LGHNA and CDR2 is YSLEER. CDR3 sequence: CASSQGASHYGYTF. The CDR3 DNA follows: TGCGCCAGCAGCCAAGGGGCCAGCCACTATGGCTACACCTTC.

The genes are TRBV9 and TRBJ2-3; D is perhaps TRBD2 (7 bases). CDR1 is SGDLS and CDR2 is YYNGEE in the germline V gene. The CDR3 contains 12 residues. Trimming pared 3 bases from V and 8 bases from J, leaving 10 bases between. In DNA form, the CDR3 reads TGTGCCAGCAGCGGGGAGGGGGTTACGCAGTATTTT. Its protein product is CASSGEGVTQYF.

The chain combines TRBV27 with TRBJ2-1, with TRBD2 identical over 7 bases. This CDR3 contains 13 residues. With V trimmed by 8 bases and J by 2 bases, 3 bases remained unmatched. In germline, CDR1 is MNHEY, CDR2 SMNVEV (reference sequence). Written as DNA, the CDR3 is TGTGCCAGCGGGGAGGGTGCCTACAATGAGCAGTTCTTC. Encoded protein: CASGEGAYNEQFF.

The rearrangement uses TRBV27 and TRBJ2-7, with a tentative D call TRBD2 (6 bases). Germline loops: CDR1 MNHEY, CDR2 SMNVEV (reference sequence). The CDR3 consists of 12 residues. V was shortened by 10 bases and J by 12 bases, with 22 bases between the two germline ends. The CDR3 DNA is TGTGCCACCGGGGGTCCAGGATGGTCCCGGTACTTC. As protein: CATGGPGWSRYF.

This sequence joins TRBV28 and TRBJ2-5; TRBD2 might be the D (5 bases). Trimming took off 2 bases at V and 7 bases at J, with 14 bases between the two ends. Germline lookup yields CDR1 MDHEN and CDR2 SYDVKM. The CDR3 is 14 amino acids. CDR3: CASSLGGPQRTQYF. The CDR3 region has the DNA TGTGCCAGCAGTTTAGGAGGTCCCCAGCGGACCCAGTACTTC.

There are a few counts of this clone. CDR3 DNA sequence: TGTGCCAGCAGCCAGGCCGGGACAGCTAATAGCAATCAGCCCCAGCATTTT. Translating it yields CASSQAGTANSNQPQHF. This sequence joins TRBV4-2 and TRBJ1-5; 7 bases match TRBD1. Germline CDR1 and CDR2: LGHNA and YNFKEQ. The CDR3 length is 17 residues. V dropped 3 bases and J dropped 0; count of bases not matched to a gene: 8.

The genes are TRBV11-1 and TRBJ2-7; 12 bases fit TRBD1. Germline V gene data show CDR1 as SGHAT and CDR2 as FQDESV (reference sequence). This CDR3 is 14 amino acids long. V was clipped by 4 bases and J by 6 bases; unmatched bases: 4. The DNA of the CDR3 is TGTGCCAGCAGCTGGGGACAGGGGGCGTTCGAGCAGTACTTC. This translates into CASSWGQGAFEQYF.